This T cell receptor beta chain was identified in a study of shared clonotypes between healthy human individuals. Regarding the study as a whole: The study generally estimated greater richness for naive than memory subsets. Among a few donors, about 4.6% of naive CD4 clonotypes were found in common. Represented diversity, genetic and exposure-history alike, was limited by few donors.

Original data processing: ImmunoSEQ sequences covered only the junction and lacked quality scores; filtering therefore differed. Libraries were prepared by immunoSEQ multiplex PCR; TCRdb keeps only in-frame clonotypes and omits some of them. V and J calls and clone size are given by that table; D and trimming were obtained from the DNA. The repertoire holds 730,000 or so clones, with approximately 79% as singletons. V was clipped by 4 bases and J by 5 bases, with 6 bases between them. Germline V gene lookup returns CDR1 SGHNT and CDR2 YYREEE (reference sequence). This CDR3 contains 11 residues. The table lists this clone with a few counts. Its cognate antigen is unknown.

The TCR sequence derives from a woman in her thirties in good health. Sequenced: memory CD4+ T cells sorted from blood. As for subset: CD45RA-negative fraction. The gene calls are TRBV5-4 and TRBJ1-1; unclear D gene. The CDR3 nucleotides are TGTGCCAGCAGCGTAGCTACTGAAGCTTTCTTT. It specifies CASSVATEAFF.